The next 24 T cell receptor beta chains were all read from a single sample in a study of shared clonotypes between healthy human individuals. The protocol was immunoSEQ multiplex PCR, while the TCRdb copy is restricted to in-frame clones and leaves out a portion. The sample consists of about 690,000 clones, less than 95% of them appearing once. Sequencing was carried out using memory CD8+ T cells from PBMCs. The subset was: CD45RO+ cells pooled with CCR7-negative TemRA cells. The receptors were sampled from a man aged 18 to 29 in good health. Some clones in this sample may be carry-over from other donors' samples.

The CDR3 sequence is CASSVGQGPNYGYTF. Written as DNA, the CDR3 is TGTGCCAGCAGCGTAGGTCAGGGGCCGAACTATGGCTACACCTTC. The gene calls are TRBV9 and TRBJ1-2, with D perhaps TRBD1 (6 bases). In germline, CDR1 is SGDLS, CDR2 YYNGEE. V was pared by 0 bases and J by 2 bases, with 11 bases between. The CDR3 covers 15 residues.

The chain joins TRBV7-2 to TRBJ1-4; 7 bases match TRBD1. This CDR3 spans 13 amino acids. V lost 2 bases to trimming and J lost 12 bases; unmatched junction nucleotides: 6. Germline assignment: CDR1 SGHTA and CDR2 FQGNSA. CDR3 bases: TGTGCCAGCAGCTTAACAGGGGTGAGGGAACTGTTTTTT. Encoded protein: CASSLTGVRELFF.

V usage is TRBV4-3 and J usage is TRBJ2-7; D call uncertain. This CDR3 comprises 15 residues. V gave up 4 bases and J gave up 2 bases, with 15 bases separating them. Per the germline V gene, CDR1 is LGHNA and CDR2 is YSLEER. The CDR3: CASSPQVGPPYEQYF. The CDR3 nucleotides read TGCGCCAGCAGCCCACAAGTGGGCCCGCCCTACGAGCAGTACTTC.

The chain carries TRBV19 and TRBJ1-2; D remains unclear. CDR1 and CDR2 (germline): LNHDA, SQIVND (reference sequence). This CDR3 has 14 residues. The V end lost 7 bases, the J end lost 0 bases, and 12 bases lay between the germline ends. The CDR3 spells CASIGQTSNYGYTF. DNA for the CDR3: TGTGCCAGTATTGGTCAGACATCTAACTATGGCTACACCTTC.

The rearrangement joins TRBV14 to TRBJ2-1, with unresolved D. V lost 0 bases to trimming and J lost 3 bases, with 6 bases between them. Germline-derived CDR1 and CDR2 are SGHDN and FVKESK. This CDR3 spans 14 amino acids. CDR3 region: CASSQELSYNEQFF. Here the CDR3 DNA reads TGTGCCAGCAGCCAAGAACTCAGCTACAATGAGCAGTTCTTC.

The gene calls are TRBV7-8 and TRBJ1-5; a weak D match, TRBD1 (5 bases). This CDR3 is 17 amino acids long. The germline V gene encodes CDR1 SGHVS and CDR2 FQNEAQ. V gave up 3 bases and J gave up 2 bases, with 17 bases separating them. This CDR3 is CASSLSRGIMGNQPQHF. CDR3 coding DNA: TGTGCCAGCAGCTTGTCCCGGGGCATTATGGGCAATCAGCCCCAGCATTTT. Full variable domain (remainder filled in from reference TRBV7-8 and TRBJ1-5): GAGVSQSPRYKVAKRGQDVALRCDPISGHVSLFWYQQALGQGPEFLTYFQNEAQLDKSGLPSDRFFAERPEGSVSTLKIQRTQQEDSAVYLCASSLSRGIMGNQPQHFGDGTRLSIL.

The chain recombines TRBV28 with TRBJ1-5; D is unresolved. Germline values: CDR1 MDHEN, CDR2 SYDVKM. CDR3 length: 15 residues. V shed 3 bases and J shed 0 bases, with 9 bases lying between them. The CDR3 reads CASSFGRISNQPQHF. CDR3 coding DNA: TGTGCCAGCAGTTTTGGACGGATTAGCAATCAGCCCCAGCATTTT. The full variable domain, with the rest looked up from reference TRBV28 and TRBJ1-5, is DVKVTQSSRYLVKRTGEKVFLECVQDMDHENMFWYRQDPGLGLRLIYFSYDVKMKEKGDIPEGYSVSREKKERFSLILESASTNQTSMYLCASSFGRISNQPQHFGDGTRLSIL.

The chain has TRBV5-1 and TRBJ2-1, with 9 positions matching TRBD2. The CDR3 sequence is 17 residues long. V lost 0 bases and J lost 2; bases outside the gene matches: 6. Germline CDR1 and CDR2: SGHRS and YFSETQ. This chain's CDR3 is CASSLEAGGRPYNEQFF. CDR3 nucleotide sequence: TGCGCCAGCAGCTTGGAAGCGGGAGGACGTCCCTACAATGAGCAGTTCTTC.

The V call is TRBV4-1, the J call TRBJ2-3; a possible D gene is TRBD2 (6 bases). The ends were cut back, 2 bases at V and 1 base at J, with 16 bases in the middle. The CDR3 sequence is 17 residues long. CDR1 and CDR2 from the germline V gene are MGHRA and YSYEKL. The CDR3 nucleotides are TGCGCCAGCAGCCAAATAATGGGGGGAGAGGGCACAGATACGCAGTATTTT. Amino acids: CASSQIMGGEGTDTQYF.

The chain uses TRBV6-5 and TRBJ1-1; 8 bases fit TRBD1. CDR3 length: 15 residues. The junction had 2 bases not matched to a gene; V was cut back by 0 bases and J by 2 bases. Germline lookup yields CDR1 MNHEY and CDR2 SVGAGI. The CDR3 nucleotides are TGTGCCAGCAGTTACTCGACAGGGGCCAACACTGAAGCTTTCTTT. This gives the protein CASSYSTGANTEAFF.

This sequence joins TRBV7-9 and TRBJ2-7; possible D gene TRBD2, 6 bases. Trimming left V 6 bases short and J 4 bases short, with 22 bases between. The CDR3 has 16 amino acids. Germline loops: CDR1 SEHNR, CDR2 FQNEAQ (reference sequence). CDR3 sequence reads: CASSRQSGGVRYEQYF. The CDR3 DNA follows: TGTGCCAGCAGTCGACAGTCCGGGGGAGTTAGGTACGAGCAGTACTTC.

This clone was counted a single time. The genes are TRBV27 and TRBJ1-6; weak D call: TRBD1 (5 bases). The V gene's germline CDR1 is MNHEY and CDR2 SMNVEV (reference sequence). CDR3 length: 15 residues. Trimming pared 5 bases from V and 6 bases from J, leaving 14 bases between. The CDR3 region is CASSTTGTRNSPLHF. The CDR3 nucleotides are TGTGCCAGCAGTACGACCGGGACCCGTAATTCACCCCTCCACTTT.

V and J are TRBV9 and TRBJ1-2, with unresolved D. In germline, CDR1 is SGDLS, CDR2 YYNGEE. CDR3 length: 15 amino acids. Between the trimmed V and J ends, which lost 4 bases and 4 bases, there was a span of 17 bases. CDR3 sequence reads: CASSPHTDSPYGYTF. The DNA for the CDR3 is TGTGCCAGCAGCCCCCATACAGATTCCCCCTATGGCTACACCTTC. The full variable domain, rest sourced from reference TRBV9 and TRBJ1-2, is DSGVTQTPKHLITATGQRVTLRCSPRSGDLSVYWYQQSLDQGLQFLIQYYNGEERAKGNILERFSAQQFPDLHSELNLSSLELGDSALYFCASSPHTDSPYGYTFGSGTRLTVV.

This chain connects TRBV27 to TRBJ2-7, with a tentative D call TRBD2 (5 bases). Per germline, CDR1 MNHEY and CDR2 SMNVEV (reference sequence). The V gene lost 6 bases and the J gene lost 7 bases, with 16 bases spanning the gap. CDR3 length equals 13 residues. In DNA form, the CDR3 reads TGTGCCAGCAGCCCGGCAATCACGGGGGAGCAGTACTTC. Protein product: CASSPAITGEQYF.

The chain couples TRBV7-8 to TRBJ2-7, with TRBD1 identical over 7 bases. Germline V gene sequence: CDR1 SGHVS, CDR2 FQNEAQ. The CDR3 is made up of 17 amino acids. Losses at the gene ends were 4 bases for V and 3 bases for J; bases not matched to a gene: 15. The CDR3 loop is CASSYLQQGLRYYEQYF. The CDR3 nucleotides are TGTGCCAGCAGCTACCTACAACAGGGGCTCCGTTACTACGAGCAGTACTTC.

This chain's CDR3 is CASNPSDNPRANEKLFF. The CDR3 DNA reads as TGTGCCAGCAACCCTTCAGATAATCCCCGGGCTAATGAAAAACTGTTTTTT. The chain employs TRBV28 and TRBJ1-4, with D unresolved. V lost 7 bases and J 3 bases, leaving 21 bases between the germline ends. Germline CDR1 is MDHEN and CDR2 is SYDVKM. The CDR3 extends over 17 amino acids.

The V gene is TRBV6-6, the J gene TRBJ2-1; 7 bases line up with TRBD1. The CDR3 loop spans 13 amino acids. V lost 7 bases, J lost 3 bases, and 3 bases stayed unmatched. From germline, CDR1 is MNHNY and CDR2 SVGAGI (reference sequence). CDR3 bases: TGTGCCAGCATCCCAGGGGGCTACAATGAGCAGTTCTTC. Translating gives CASIPGGYNEQFF.

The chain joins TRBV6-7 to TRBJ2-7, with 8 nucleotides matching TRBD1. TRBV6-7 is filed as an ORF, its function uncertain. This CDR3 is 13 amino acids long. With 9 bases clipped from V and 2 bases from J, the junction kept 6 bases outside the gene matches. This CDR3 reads CARHRGKTYEQYF. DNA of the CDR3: TGTGCCAGGCACAGGGGGAAAACCTACGAGCAGTACTTC.

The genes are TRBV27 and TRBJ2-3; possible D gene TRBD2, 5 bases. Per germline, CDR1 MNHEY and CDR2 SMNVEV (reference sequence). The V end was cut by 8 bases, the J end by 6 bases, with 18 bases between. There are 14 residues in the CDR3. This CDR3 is CASGRLLRGDTQYF. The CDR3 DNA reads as TGTGCCAGCGGCAGACTTTTGAGAGGGGATACGCAGTATTTT.

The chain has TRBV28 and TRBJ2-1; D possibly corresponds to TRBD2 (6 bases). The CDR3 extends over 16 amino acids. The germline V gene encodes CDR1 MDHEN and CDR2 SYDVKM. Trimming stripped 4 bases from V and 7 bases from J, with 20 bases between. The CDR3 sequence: CASSSLDYPEGNEQFF. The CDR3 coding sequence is TGTGCCAGCAGTTCCTTGGACTACCCGGAGGGAAATGAGCAGTTCTTC.

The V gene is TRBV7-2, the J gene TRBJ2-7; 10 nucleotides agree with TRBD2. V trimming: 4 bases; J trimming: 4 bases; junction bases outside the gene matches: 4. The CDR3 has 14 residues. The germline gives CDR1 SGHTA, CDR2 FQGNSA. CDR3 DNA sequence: TGTGCCAGCAGCTCAGCGGGAGGGGGGTACGAGCAGTACTTC. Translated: CASSSAGGGYEQYF.

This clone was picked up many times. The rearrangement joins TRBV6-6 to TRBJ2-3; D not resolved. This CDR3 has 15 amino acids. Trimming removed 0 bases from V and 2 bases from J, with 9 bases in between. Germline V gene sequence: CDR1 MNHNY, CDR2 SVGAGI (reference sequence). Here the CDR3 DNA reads TGTGCCAGCAGTTACTCGATCGAGAACACAGATACGCAGTATTTT. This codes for CASSYSIENTDTQYF.

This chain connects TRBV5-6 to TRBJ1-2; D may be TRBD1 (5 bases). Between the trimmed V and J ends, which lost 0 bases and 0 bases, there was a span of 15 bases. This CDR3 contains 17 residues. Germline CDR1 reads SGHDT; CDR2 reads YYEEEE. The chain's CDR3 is CASSLVQDWAPNYGYTF. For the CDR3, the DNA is TGTGCCAGCAGCTTGGTACAGGACTGGGCCCCTAACTATGGCTACACCTTC.

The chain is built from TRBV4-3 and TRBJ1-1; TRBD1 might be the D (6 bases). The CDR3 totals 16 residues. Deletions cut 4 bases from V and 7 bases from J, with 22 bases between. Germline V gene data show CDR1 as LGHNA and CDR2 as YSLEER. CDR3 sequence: CASSPRGVSERGEAFF. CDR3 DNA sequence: TGCGCCAGCAGCCCGAGGGGGGTATCCGAGCGAGGTGAAGCTTTCTTT.